This T cell receptor beta chain came from a study of blood T cell repertoires in COVID-19. V shed 7 bases and J 7 bases; nucleotides not matched to a gene: 9. The germline V gene encodes CDR1 MNHEY and CDR2 SVGAGI. The CDR3 is 14 residues long. This clone occurred a few times. In the original workflow: Nucleated cell number was recorded as an estimate derived from reference gene primer amplification. Method: immunoSEQ multiplex PCR; TCRdb's copy keeps in-frame clones and lacks some. Clone size and the V and J calls come from that table; the DNA yielded D and trimming. Of tens of thousands of clones in the sample, 83% are singletons; the top ten hold roughly 10%.

J is TRBJ1-2 and V is TRBV6-5; the match to TRBD1 covers 10 bases. The sample taken for sequencing was peripheral blood. The TCR comes from a man aged 50 or older with COVID-19, enrolled during active disease. Here the CDR3 reads CASILMTGGVGYTF. The DNA for the CDR3 is TGTGCCAGCATTTTGATGACAGGGGGCGTTGGCTACACCTTC.